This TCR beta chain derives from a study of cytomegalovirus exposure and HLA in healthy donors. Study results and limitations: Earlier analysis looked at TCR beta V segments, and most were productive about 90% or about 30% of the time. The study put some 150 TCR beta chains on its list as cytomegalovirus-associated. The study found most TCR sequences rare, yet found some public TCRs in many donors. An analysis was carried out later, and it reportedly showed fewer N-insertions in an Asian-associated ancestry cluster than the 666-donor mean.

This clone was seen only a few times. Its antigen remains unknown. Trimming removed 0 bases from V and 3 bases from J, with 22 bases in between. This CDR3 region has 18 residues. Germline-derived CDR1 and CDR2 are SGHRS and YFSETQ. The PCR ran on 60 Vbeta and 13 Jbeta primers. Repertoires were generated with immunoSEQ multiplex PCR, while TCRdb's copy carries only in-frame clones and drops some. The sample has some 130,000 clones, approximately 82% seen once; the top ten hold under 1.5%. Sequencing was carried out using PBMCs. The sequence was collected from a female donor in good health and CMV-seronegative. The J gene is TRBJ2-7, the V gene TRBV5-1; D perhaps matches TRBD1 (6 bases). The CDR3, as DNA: TGCGCCAGCAGCTTGGAGTTCGTGAGGGGGAAGACGAGCTACGAGCAGTACTTC. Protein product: CASSLEFVRGKTSYEQYF. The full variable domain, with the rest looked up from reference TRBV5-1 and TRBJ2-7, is KAGVTQTPRYLIKTRGQQVTLSCSPISGHRSVSWYQQTPGQGLQFLFEYFSETQRNKGNFPGRFSGRQFSNSRSEMNVSTLELGDSALYLCASSLEFVRGKTSYEQYFGPGTRLTVT.